This T cell receptor beta chain was profiled in a study of CD8+ T cells in alopecia areata. About the study: Twice a day, 5 to 10 mg of oral tofacitinib was administered to treated patients.

Following RNA extraction, reverse transcription yielded cDNA that acted as the sequencing template. TCRdb's table, derived via immunoSEQ multiplex PCR, lists solely in-frame clones and lacks some. The table includes about 150,000 clones, 58% detected once. The V gene's germline CDR1 is ENHRY and CDR2 SYGVKD. The ends were cut back, 1 base at V and 0 bases at J, with 11 bases in the middle. The CDR3 is made up of 16 amino acids. The table lists this clone with a few counts. The sample here was CD4+ T cells sorted from blood, taken at week 0. The V and J genes are TRBV10-3 and TRBJ2-3, with D perhaps TRBD1 or TRBD2 (6 bases each). The TCR comes from a human donor with alopecia areata. The CDR3 is CAISEWGASSTDTQYF. CDR3 coding DNA: TGTGCCATCAGTGAGTGGGGGGCATCGAGCACAGATACGCAGTATTTT.